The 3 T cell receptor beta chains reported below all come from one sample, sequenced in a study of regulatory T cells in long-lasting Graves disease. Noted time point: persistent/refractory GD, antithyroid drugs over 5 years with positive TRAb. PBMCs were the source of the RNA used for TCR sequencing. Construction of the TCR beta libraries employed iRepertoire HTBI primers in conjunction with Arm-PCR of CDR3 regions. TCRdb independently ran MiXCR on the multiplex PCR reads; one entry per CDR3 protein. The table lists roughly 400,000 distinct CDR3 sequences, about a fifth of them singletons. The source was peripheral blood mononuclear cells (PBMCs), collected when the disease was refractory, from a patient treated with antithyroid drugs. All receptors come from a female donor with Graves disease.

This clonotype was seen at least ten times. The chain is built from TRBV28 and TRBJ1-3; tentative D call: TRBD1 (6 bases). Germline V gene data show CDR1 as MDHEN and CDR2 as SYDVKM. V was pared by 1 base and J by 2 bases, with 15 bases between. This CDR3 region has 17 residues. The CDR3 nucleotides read TGTGCCAGCAGTTTATTGGTCCCGGACAGCCCTGGAAACACCATATATTTT. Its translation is CASSLLVPDSPGNTIYF.

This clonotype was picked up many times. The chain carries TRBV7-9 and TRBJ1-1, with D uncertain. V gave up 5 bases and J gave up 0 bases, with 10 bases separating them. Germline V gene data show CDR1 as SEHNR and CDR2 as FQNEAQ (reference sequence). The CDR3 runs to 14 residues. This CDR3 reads CASSTGPLNTEAFF. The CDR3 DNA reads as TGTGCCAGCAGCACCGGACCCTTGAACACTGAAGCTTTCTTT.

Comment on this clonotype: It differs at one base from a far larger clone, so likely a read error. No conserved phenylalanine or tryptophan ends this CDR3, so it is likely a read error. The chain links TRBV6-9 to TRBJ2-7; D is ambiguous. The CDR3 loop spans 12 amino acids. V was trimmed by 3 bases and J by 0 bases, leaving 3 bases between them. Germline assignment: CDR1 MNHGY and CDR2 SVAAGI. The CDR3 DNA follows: TGTGCCAGCAGTTACTCCTCCTACGAGCAGTACCTC. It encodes CASSYSSYEQYL.